The TCR beta chain described here comes from a study of shared clonotypes between healthy human individuals. Study-wide background: A couple of women and a few men aged 18 to 49 served as donors.

Germline V lookup: CDR1 MDHEN, CDR2 SYDVKM. The CDR3 loop spans 16 amino acids. The J segment lost 2 bases and the V segment lost 4 bases, leaving 7 bases of the junction unmatched. Sequencing was performed with immunoSEQ multiplex PCR; in TCRdb, only in-frame clones are kept and a portion is missing. Here the sample spans more than 2 million clones, 85% to 95% being singletons. Negatively enriched CD4+ T cells were divided by CD45RA into naive and memory. Points on this clone: Its antigen is undetermined.

Study-wide points: The expectation was that sequencing depth would affect clonotype sharing among donors. Shared across several donors were around 5% of the naive CD4 clonotypes.

The receptor was isolated from a man aged 18 to 30 in good health. Sequencing was carried out using naive CD4+ T cells sorted from blood. Subset of the sample: CD45RA+ positively selected. The chain recombines TRBV28 with TRBJ1-1; 10 nucleotides align to TRBD1. The CDR3 DNA sequence: TGTGCCAGCAGTTCTCCGGGACAGGGGATAAACACTGAAGCTTTCTTT. As protein: CASSSPGQGINTEAFF.